The entry below gives a single T cell receptor beta chain sequence along with its context. This receptor's antigen is unknown. The data belong to a study of cytomegalovirus exposure and HLA in healthy donors (dated by TCRdb to 2017 to 2019). Study-wide context: According to an earlier analysis of 587 of the donors, about 180 million T cells yielded 90 million to 140 million unique TCR beta sequences and 250 to 350 Gb of sequence data. Every discovery cohort repertoire had been produced on one sequencing platform. Across some 400 genotyped donors of the cohort, an average of 235,054 unique TCR beta nucleotide sequences per donor were sequenced, and approximately 17% of those sequences were non-productive. Four or five DR-DQ haplotypes were treated as single units for association and clustering because of strong linkage in the cohort. Of the 398 genotyped donors, over 80% were placed in the genetic ancestry cluster associated with self-reported Caucasian donors. Donor age, sex, ethnicity and CMV serostatus were collected together with the repertoire data. The study used immunosequencing to profile the T cell repertoires of several hundred subjects and linked those repertoires to cytomegalovirus serostatus. To decide whether each TCR beta V gene segment behaved as functional or pseudogenic, an earlier analysis of 587 of the donors relied on high-throughput TCR beta sequencing. HLA typing covered class I and class II loci at four-digit resolution. A later analysis re-analyzed previously published TCR beta repertoires from roughly 690 donors and added high-resolution HLA genotyping to study TCR occurrence patterns. Rather than drawing on any new phenotypic data, the later analysis identified candidate immune exposures from TCR beta sequences and the way those sequences occurred across donors. A later genetic analysis used genome-wide SNP genotypes for about 65% of the 666 donors, treating that subset as a discovery cohort. To predict cytomegalovirus infection status, the study combined high-throughput TCR immunosequencing, statistical association of individual TCRs with disease status, and machine learning. Along with the approximately 700-subject first cohort, a separate validation cohort of around 120 different subjects was used. Approximately 300 gigabases of sequencing data and approximately 91 million unique TCR sequences made up an early release that covered under 750 HLA-typed donors. The study was designed to test whether signatures of past pathogen exposure could be identified by cataloging public T cell receptors. The number of typed donors differed by locus: roughly 629-630 for A, B, C, DRB1 and DQB1; approximately 520 for DQA1; 600 to 610 for DPA1; and around 490 for DPB1.

Study-level results and caveats: In vitro tests confirmed that a few of the cytomegalovirus-associated TCR beta chains recognize cytomegalovirus antigens. In both the original and validation cohorts, the classifier was reported to diagnose cytomegalovirus status with high specificity and sensitivity. In an earlier analysis of approximately 590 of the donors, most TCR beta V segments were observed in productive rearrangements about 87% or about 30% of the time, broadly matching IMGT annotations. An association between a missense DCLRE1C variant and V-gene and J-gene trimming of TCR beta chains was found in a later genetic analysis and replicated in an independent cohort. A group of highly shared sequence variants was considered likely to be a technical artifact of the sequencing pipeline. According to a later analysis, parvovirus B19, influenza, CMV and Epstein-Barr virus appeared linked to several top co-occurrence clusters. Because counts were too low, roughly 16 rarely observed V segments, including chromosome 9 orphons, were excluded from the earlier analysis of some 590 of the donors. Some IMGT-functional V segments, including TRBV6-2 and TRBV6-3, could not be distinguished by the 87-base-pair reads and were therefore excluded. Compared with equally common non-associated chains, HLA-associated TCR beta chains in a later analysis were more clonally expanded and had lower generation probabilities. Because HLA typing was unavailable for some donors at each locus, only the typed subset was used in association tests. According to the authors, the approach could potentially be generalized to other disease states and immunological phenotypes. In a later analysis, TCR association rates were found to vary across HLA loci, with the most associated TCRs seen for DRB1 alleles and the fewest for HLA-C alleles. A further reported finding was that TCR beta sequences accurately predicted the HLA-A and HLA-B alleles for most subjects in the first cohort. Specific HLA alleles were associated with 15,000 to 20,000 TCR beta sequences at a false discovery rate of 0.05 in a later analysis. A later analysis found that most CMV-associated TCR beta chains appeared HLA-restricted, with HLA associations seemingly driven largely by CMV exposure. A later genetic analysis reported fewer N-insertions in productive TCRs among donors in an Asian-associated ancestry cluster than the approximately 700-donor mean. Correlated functional status among segregating V segments might be attributable to linkage disequilibrium, but an unknown experimental factor could not be ruled out. Immune exposure information for the cohort was limited to CMV serostatus. Presence/absence analyses assumed roughly uniform sequencing depth across donors, an assumption that may not hold. When HLA alleles, especially DR and DQ, strongly co-occurred, TCR associations were difficult to assign to individual alleles. A total of some 180 TCR beta chains were listed by the study as associated with cytomegalovirus. Only TCR beta chains were sequenced in this cohort, and the absence of alpha or paired-chain data limited detectable features. Across donors, most TCR sequences were observed very rarely, whereas some public TCRs were present in many individuals.

The library was produced with the immunoSEQ multiplex PCR assay. The multiplex PCR relied on a mix of 60 forward primers for TCR Vbeta segments and 13 reverse primers for TCR Jbeta segments. The CDR3 region of rearranged TCR beta genes was amplified from genomic DNA by a multiplex PCR assay. Amplified TCR beta libraries were sequenced as 87-base-pair reads on the Illumina HiSeq System. Turning to the authors' computational methods: A later analysis tallied tens of millions of unique TCR beta chains across the 666 repertoires, and about 12 million of those chains were shared by two or more donors. Raw reads were error-corrected and collapsed into unique sequences with a nearest-neighbor algorithm that merged closely related sequences to remove PCR and sequencing errors. To assign V, D and J gene segments, CDR3 sequences were aligned to IMGT reference sequences. For a sequence to be retained, at least a six-nucleotide match to both a V gene segment and a J gene segment was required. Rearrangements were called productive when the CDR3 lacked stop codons and stayed in frame with V and J; all others were non-productive. CDR3 was defined by IMGT convention, running from the second conserved V-encoded cysteine to the conserved J-encoded phenylalanine. The earlier analysis of some 580 of the donors excluded any sequence lacking an unambiguous match to a single V gene segment. An earlier analysis of some 610 of the donors called V segments functional above 56.7% productive rearrangements and segregating when the between-donor standard deviation exceeded 5%. A statistical classification framework was built for diagnosing cytomegalovirus status from the catalog of TCR beta chain sequences. In a later analysis, TCR nucleotide sequences were compared against IMGT/GENE-DB human TR gene sequences so that V and J genes could be assigned. A later analysis assigned CDR3 sequences and most-parsimonious VDJ recombination scenarios with the TCRdist pipeline. In a later analysis, each TCR beta chain was defined by its CDR3 amino acid sequence together with its V-gene family, and reads without a unique V-gene family were excluded. In a later analysis, 500 to 700 highly shared, low-generation-probability nucleotide sequences were removed to address suspected cross-contamination and a sequencing artifact. In a later analysis, a clonal expansion index for each public chain was calculated from normalized within-repertoire ranks of inferred template counts. In a later analysis, generation probabilities were computed using a VDJ recombination model fitted to out-of-frame rearrangements, and the results were checked against IGoR. In a later analysis, hypergeometric tests were used to score TCR-TCR, TCR-HLA and TCR-CMV co-occurrence, with a repertoire-size bias correction applied to TCR pairs. False discovery rates were estimated in a later analysis by permuting HLA or CMV assignments 20 times. In a later analysis, co-occurring TCRs were grouped using DBSCAN, and TCRdist sequence similarity was added for clustering within HLA-allele-positive subsets. Co-occurrence clustering excluded repertoires with fewer than 30,000 or more than 120,000 public chains, plus five with anomalous nucleotide sharing. Sourced from immuneACCESS, this table was stored by TCRdb with only in-frame sequences that have V and J called. A share of the clones is absent; for the studies checked, an unresolved V gene accounts for under half, and the remainder has no known explanation. The V and J calls and the clone size are those of that table, but D and trimming were determined from the DNA. The table for this sample records about 25,000 clones. The ten largest clonotypes hold roughly 18% of the sample.

The cohort comprised some 730 healthy bone marrow donors. At the time of sampling, all cohort members were nominally healthy, though unrecorded immune exposures were likely present. The donor tested CMV seropositive and was one of the 289 seropositive cohort members. Every donor gave a peripheral blood sample, and the peripheral blood mononuclear cells from that sample were used for TCR beta sequencing. Genomic DNA extraction from the blood cell samples was performed with the Qiagen DNeasy Blood Extraction Kit. The germline V gene (reference sequence) specifies LNHNV as CDR1 and YYDKDF as CDR2. From cysteine to phenylalanine, the CDR3 is 10 amino acids long. Only the CDR3 portion is preserved as DNA: 30 bases, with reading frame beginning at the first base. A distance of 4 bases separates the germline ends of V and J, which lose 8 bases and 3 bases respectively.

The TCR originated in a male donor in good health and CMV-seropositive. The sample taken for sequencing was PBMCs. The V gene is TRBV15 and the J gene is TRBJ1-1; confidence is insufficient to name the D gene. The CDR3 protein sequence reads: CATADTEAFF. The DNA reads as follows: TGTGCCACCGCAGACACTGAAGCTTTCTTT.